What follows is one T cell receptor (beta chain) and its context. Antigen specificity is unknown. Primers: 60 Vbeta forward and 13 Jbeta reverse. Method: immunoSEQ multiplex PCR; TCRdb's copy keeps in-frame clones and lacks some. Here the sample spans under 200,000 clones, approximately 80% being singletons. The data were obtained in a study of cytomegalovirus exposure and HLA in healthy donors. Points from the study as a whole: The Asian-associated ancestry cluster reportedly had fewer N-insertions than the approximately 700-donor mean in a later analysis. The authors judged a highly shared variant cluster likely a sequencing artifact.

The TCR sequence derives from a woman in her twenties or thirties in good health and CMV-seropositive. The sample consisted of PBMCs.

DNA of the CDR3: TGTGCCAGCAGCCCGCCCTTACTGAGCTATGGCTACACCTTC. Amino acids: CASSPPLLSYGYTF. This chain joins TRBV7-9 and TRBJ1-2; no definite D call. The CDR3 spans 14 residues. CDR1 and CDR2 (germline): SEHNR, FQNEAQ (reference sequence). The V end was cut by 5 bases, the J end by 4 bases, with 14 bases between.